The clone carrying this T cell receptor (beta chain) was counted ten times or more. The entry originates in a study of neurological immune-mediated disorders. The CDR3 consists of 14 residues. Germline V gene lookup returns CDR1 SGHTA and CDR2 FQGNSA. Germline trimming cut 5 bases from V and 5 bases from J; bases unmatched to any gene: 8. Each CDR3 protein is one row after TCRdb ran MiXCR on the 5' RACE reads. The top ten hold under 30% of the sample, which has around 19,000 distinct CDR3 sequences, roughly a tenth seen once. The material sequenced was CD8+ T cells from blood. This sequence joins TRBV7-2 and TRBJ2-7, with 8 bases matching TRBD2. This sequence was found in a woman between 50 and 59 years old in good health. The CDR3 DNA follows: TGTGCCAGCAGCCCCCGGGGGGGAGTAAACGAGCAGTACTTC. It yields the protein CASSPRGGVNEQYF.